Below are 10 T cell receptor beta chains sequenced from a single sample in a study of shared clonotypes between healthy human individuals. TCRdb's copy holds only in-frame clones and misses some; the assay was immunoSEQ multiplex PCR. This table has just over 2,000,000 clones, over 85% appearing once. Naive CD8 populations comprised CD45RO-negative cells positively selected for CCR7, excluding terminally differentiated effector memory CD45RA+ cells. Sequenced sample: naive CD8+ T cells sorted from blood. These TCRs come from a man between 18 and 35 years old in good health.

V and J are TRBV7-8 and TRBJ2-1; D remains ambiguous. V gave up 2 bases and J gave up 8 bases, with 1 base separating them. CDR1 is SGHVS, CDR2 FQNEAQ, per germline. The CDR3 is 10 amino acids. The CDR3 nucleotides are TGTGCCAGCAGCTTATATGAGCAGTTCTTC. Its protein is CASSLYEQFF.

The V gene is TRBV6-1, the J gene TRBJ1-4; D is perhaps TRBD1 (6 bases). The CDR3 sequence is 13 residues long. Germline values: CDR1 MNHNS, CDR2 SASEGT. V was trimmed by 3 bases and J by 4 bases, leaving 6 bases between them. Written as DNA, the CDR3 is TGTGCCAGCAGTGACAGGGGTAATGAAAAACTGTTTTTT. It yields the protein CASSDRGNEKLFF.

The chain carries TRBV27 and TRBJ1-1, with D uncertain. Deletions cut 1 base from V and 1 base from J, with 7 bases between. Germline values: CDR1 MNHEY, CDR2 SMNVEV (reference sequence). The length of the CDR3 is 14 residues. In nucleotides, the CDR3 is TGTGCCAGCAGTTTATTGGCCGCGAACACTGAAGCTTTCTTT. It specifies CASSLLAANTEAFF.

This clone was counted once. The V gene is TRBV27, the J gene TRBJ2-7, with 9 bases matching TRBD2. V trimming: 1 base; J trimming: 3 bases; junction bases outside the gene matches: 4. Germline V gene sequence: CDR1 MNHEY, CDR2 SMNVEV (reference sequence). The CDR3 sequence is 15 residues long. The CDR3 loop is CASSLLASGNYEQYF. In nucleotides, the CDR3 is TGTGCCAGCAGTTTATTGGCTAGCGGGAACTACGAGCAGTACTTC.

On this clone itself: Distinct nucleotide sequences in the sample also encode this CDR3. The gene calls are TRBV7-9 and TRBJ1-2; weak D call: TRBD1 (5 bases). V lost 1 base to trimming and J lost 4 bases, with 7 bases between them. This CDR3 has 13 residues. Germline CDR1 reads SEHNR; CDR2 reads FQNEAQ (reference sequence). CDR3 DNA: TGTGCCAGCAGCTTAGGGGGGATCTATGGCTACACCTTC. Residues: CASSLGGIYGYTF.

The gene calls are TRBV29-1 and TRBJ1-2; 8 bases align to TRBD1. With V trimmed by 5 bases and J by 1 base, 9 bases remained unmatched. Germline V gene data show CDR1 as SQVTM and CDR2 as ANQGSEA. The CDR3 length is 15 residues. CDR3 sequence: CSVRSGQEYNYGYTF. CDR3 sequence (DNA): TGCAGCGTTCGGTCGGGACAGGAGTATAACTATGGCTACACCTTC.

V usage is TRBV19 and J usage is TRBJ2-7, with 7 bases lining up with TRBD2. The CDR3 extends over 13 amino acids. Trimming at V came to 6 bases and at J to 4 bases, leaving 6 bases not matched to a gene. The germline CDR1 and CDR2 sequences are LNHDA and SQIVND (reference sequence). The CDR3 DNA follows: TGTGCCAGTAGCGCGGGGGTGATATACGAGCAGTACTTC. The encoded protein is CASSAGVIYEQYF.

The gene calls are TRBV2 and TRBJ2-1; no reliable D call. V was clipped by 7 bases and J by 8 bases, with 18 bases between them. This CDR3 contains 14 residues. Germline CDR1 is SNHLY and CDR2 is FYNNEI. The CDR3 sequence: CASTLMGGFDEQFF. The CDR3 region has the DNA TGTGCCAGCACTCTAATGGGTGGTTTCGATGAGCAGTTCTTC.

The chain has TRBV19 and TRBJ2-7; a weak D match, TRBD2 (5 bases). Trimming pared 6 bases from V and 2 bases from J, leaving 17 bases between. The germline V gene encodes CDR1 LNHDA and CDR2 SQIVND (reference sequence). The CDR3 has 15 residues. CDR3 sequence (DNA): TGTGCCAGTAGAAGCTCCGGGGTCCCGACCTACGAGCAGTACTTC. Encoded protein: CASRSSGVPTYEQYF.

This clone occurred a few times. This chain uses TRBV4-2 with TRBJ1-1; D ambiguous. Germline CDR1 and CDR2: LGHNA and YNFKEQ. Trimming left V 0 bases short and J 1 base short, with 9 bases between. The length of the CDR3 is 15 residues. CDR3 nucleotides: TGTGCCAGCAGCCAAGACTATACACCGAACACTGAAGCTTTCTTT. It codes for CASSQDYTPNTEAFF.